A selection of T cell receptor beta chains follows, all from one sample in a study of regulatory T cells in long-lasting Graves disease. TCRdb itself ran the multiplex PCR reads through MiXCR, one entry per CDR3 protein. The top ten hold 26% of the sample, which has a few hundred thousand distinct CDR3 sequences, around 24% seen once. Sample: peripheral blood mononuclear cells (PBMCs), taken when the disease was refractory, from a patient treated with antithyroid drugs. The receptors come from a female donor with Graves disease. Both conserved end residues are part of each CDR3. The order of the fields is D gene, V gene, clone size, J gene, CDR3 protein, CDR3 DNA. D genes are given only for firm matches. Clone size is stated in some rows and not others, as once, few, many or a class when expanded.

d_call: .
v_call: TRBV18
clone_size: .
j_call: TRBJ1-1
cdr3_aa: CASSRGDGTEAFF
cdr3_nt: TGTGCCAGCTCACGGGGAGACGGCACTGAAGCTTTCTTT

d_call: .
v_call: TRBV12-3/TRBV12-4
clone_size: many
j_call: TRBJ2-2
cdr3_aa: CASSFSAGELFF
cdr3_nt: TGTGCCAGCAGTTTTTCGGCCGGGGAGCTGTTTTTT

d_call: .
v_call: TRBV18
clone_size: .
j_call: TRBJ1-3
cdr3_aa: CASSNGNTIYF
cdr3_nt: TGTGCCAGCTCAAACGGAAACACCATATATTTT

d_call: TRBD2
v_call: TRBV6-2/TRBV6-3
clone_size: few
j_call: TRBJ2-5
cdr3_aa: CASSYSPTGTSEETQYF
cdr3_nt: TGTGCCAGCAGTTACTCTCCAACCGGGACTAGCGAGGAGACCCAGTACTTC

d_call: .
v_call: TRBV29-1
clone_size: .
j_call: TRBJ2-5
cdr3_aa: CSVRPGRDTWEETQYF
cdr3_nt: TGCAGCGTCCGCCCGGGGAGGGACACCTGGGAAGAGACCCAGTACTTC

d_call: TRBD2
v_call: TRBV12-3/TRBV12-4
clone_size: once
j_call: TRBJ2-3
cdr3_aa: CASSLAGGRTDTQYF
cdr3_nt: TGTGCCAGCAGCCTAGCGGGAGGTCGCACAGATACGCAGTATTTT

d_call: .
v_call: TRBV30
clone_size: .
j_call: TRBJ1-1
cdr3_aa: CAWSWVWTEGTEAFF
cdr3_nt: TGTGCCTGGAGTTGGGTGTGGACCGAGGGTACTGAAGCTTTCTTT

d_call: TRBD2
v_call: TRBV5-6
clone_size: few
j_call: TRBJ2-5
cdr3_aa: CASSLVPGRMEETQYF
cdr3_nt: TGTGCCAGCAGCTTGGTCCCCGGGAGGATGGAAGAGACCCAGTACTTC

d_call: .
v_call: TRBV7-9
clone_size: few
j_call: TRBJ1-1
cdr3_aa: CASSVAGHKNTEAFF
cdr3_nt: TGTGCCAGCAGCGTAGCCGGACACAAGAACACTGAAGCTTTCTTT

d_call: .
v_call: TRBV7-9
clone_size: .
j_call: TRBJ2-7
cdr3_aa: CASSLTPNYEQYF
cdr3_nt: TGTGCCAGCAGCTTAACCCCGAACTACGAGCAGTACTTC

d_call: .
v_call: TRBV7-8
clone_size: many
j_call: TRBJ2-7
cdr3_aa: CASSPSIGSYEQYF
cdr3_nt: TGTGCCAGCAGCCCCAGCATTGGGTCCTACGAGCAGTACTTC

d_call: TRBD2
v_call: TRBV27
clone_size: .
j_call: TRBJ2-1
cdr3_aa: CASSLSITSGRARNEQFF
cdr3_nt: TGTGCCAGCAGTTTATCGATCACTAGCGGGAGGGCCAGGAATGAGCAGTTCTTC

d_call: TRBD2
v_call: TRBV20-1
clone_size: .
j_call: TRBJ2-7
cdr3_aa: CSARGRREAGYEQYF
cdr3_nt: TGCAGTGCTAGAGGACGGCGGGAGGCAGGCTACGAGCAGTACTTC

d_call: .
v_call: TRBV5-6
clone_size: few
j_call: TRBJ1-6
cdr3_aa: CASRRGPGGNSPLHF
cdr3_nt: TGTGCCAGCAGACGGGGACCCGGGGGGAATTCACCCCTCCACTTT

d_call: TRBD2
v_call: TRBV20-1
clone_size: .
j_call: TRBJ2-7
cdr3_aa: CSARKLAGLAYEQYF
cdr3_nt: TGCAGTGCTAGGAAACTAGCGGGATTGGCCTACGAGCAGTACTTC

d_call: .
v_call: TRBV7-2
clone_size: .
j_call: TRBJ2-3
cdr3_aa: CASSLKSDGADTQYF
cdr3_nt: TGTGCCAGCAGCTTAAAGTCGGACGGGGCAGATACGCAGTATTTT

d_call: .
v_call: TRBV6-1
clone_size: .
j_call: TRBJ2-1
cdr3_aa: CASREELPSEQFF
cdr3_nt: TGTGCCAGCAGAGAGGAGCTCCCCAGTGAGCAGTTCTTC

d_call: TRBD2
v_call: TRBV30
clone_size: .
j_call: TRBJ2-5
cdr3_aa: CAWSLAGGTPQEAQYF
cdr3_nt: TGTGCCTGGAGTCTAGCGGGAGGCACCCCACAAGAGGCCCAGTACTTC

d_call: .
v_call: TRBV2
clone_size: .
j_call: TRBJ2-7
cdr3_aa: CASRPEAALGEQYF
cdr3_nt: TGTGCCAGCAGACCCGAAGCGGCTCTGGGCGAGCAGTACTTC

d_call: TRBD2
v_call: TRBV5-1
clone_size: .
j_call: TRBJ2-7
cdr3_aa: CASSLAASGAYEQYF
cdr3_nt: TGCGCCAGCAGCTTGGCGGCTAGCGGAGCCTACGAGCAGTACTTC

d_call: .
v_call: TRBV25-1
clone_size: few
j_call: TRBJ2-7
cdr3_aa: CASQRLEGEQYF
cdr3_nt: TGTGCCAGTCAACGCCTCGAGGGCGAGCAGTACTTC

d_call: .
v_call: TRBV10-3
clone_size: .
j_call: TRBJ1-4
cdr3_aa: CATSTRREEKLFF
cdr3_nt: TGTGCCACCTCGACACGGAGGGAAGAAAAACTGTTTTTT

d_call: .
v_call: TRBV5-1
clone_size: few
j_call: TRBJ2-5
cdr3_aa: CASSLWGVETQYF
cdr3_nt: TGCGCCAGCAGCTTATGGGGGGTCGAGACCCAGTACTTC

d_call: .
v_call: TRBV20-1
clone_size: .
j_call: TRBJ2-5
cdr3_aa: CSAQKETQYF
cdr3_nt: TGCAGTGCACAGAAAGAGACCCAGTACTTC

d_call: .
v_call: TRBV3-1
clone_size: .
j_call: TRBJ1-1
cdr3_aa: CASSQEWTSNTEAFF
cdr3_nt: TGTGCCAGCAGCCAAGAATGGACATCGAACACTGAAGCTTTCTTT

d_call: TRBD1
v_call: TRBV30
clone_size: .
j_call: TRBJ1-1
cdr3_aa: CAWSPTGEVNTEAFF
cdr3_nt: TGTGCCTGGAGTCCGACAGGGGAAGTGAACACTGAAGCTTTCTTT

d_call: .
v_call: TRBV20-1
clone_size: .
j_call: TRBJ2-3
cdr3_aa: CSASRGPNSDTQYF
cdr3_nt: TGCAGTGCTAGTAGGGGACCAAACTCAGATACGCAGTATTTT